This TCR beta chain was documented in a study of identical twins. The study, taken as a whole, reports: Zero-insertion analyses were open to partial confounding by invariant MAIT and iNKT cells. Researchers reported weaker excess twin sharing in beta out-of-frame sequences.

Trimming at V came to 7 bases and at J to 0 bases, leaving 9 bases not matched to a gene. CDR3 length: 15 residues. The germline CDR1 and CDR2 sequences are SQVTM and ANQGSEA. TCRdb independently ran MiXCR on the 5' RACE reads; one entry per CDR3 protein. This repertoire shows hundreds of thousands of distinct CDR3 sequences, roughly 8% found once; its top ten account for more than 0.75%. This clonotype was found many times. The antigen is undetermined. These records were also assigned to another study, of yellow fever vaccine responses in identical twins.

The rearrangement links TRBV29-1 to TRBJ1-1; 9 nucleotides agree with TRBD1. The TCR originated in a woman aged 18-29 years in good health. Sequencing used PBMCs. CDR3 nucleotides: TGCAGCGCACCGGGACAGGGTGTGCTGAACACTGAAGCTTTCTTT. This gives the protein CSAPGQGVLNTEAFF.